Presented here are 29 T cell receptor beta chains from one specimen sequenced in a study of CD8+ T cells in alopecia areata. Treatment specified: oral pan-JAK inhibitor, 5-10 mg twice daily. The sequencing template was cDNA reverse transcribed from extracted RNA. The data were produced by immunoSEQ multiplex PCR, yet TCRdb's version contains in-frame clones alone and is incomplete. The table includes roughly 210,000 clones, approximately 47% detected once. The sequences come from CD4+ T cells sorted from blood, collected at roughly week 38, from a patient treated with tofacitinib. The source of these receptors is a human donor with alopecia areata.

This clone was picked up a small number of times. In DNA form, the CDR3 reads TGTGCCAGCACCCTAGTTCATAGCAATCAGCCCCAGCATTTT. This codes for CASTLVHSNQPQHF. The chain uses TRBV28 and TRBJ1-5; no clear D. CDR1 MDHEN and CDR2 SYDVKM come from the germline V gene. This CDR3 is built from 14 residues. Deletions cut 7 bases from V and 0 bases from J, with 10 bases between.

This clone was counted ten times or more. The rearrangement links TRBV18 to TRBJ1-1; D is unresolved. Trimming shortened V by 2 bases and J by 1 base, and 8 bases separated the two germline ends. Germline CDR1 and CDR2: KGHSH and LQKENI. CDR3 length: 14 amino acids. The CDR3 DNA is TGTGCCAGCTCACCATTAGGCCAGAACACTGAAGCTTTCTTT. As protein: CASSPLGQNTEAFF.

The J gene is TRBJ2-1, the V gene TRBV12-2; the table's TRBD2 call for D was not verified on the DNA. TRBV12-2 is marked as a pseudogene. There are 18 residues in the CDR3. The CDR3 DNA follows: TGTGCAAGTCGCTTACCCCCCTTAGCGGGACATCTCAACAATGAGCAGTTCTTC. It translates to CASRLPPLAGHLNNEQFF.

The J gene is TRBJ1-2, the V gene TRBV20-1; no clear D. CDR1 and CDR2 (germline): DFQATT, SNEGSKA (reference sequence). Trimming took 0 bases from V and 9 from J, leaving 8 bases between them. The CDR3 extends over 11 amino acids. The CDR3 reads CSARDIESYTF. DNA for the CDR3: TGCAGTGCTAGAGATATAGAGAGCTACACCTTC.

The chain recombines TRBV29-1 with TRBJ1-2; no clear D. This CDR3 has 12 residues. The germline V and J ends were trimmed by 5 bases and 5 bases, with 12 bases remaining between them. CDR1 is SQVTM, CDR2 ANQGSEA, per germline. The CDR3 region has the DNA TGCAGCGTTACCCCCGTCGGATATGGCTACACCTTC. Protein product: CSVTPVGYGYTF. Combining the CDR3 with reference TRBV29-1 and TRBJ1-2 gives the whole variable domain SAVISQKPSRDICQRGTSLTIQCQVDSQVTMMFWYRQQPGQSLTLIATANQGSEATYESGFVIDKFPISRPNLTFSTLTVSNMSPEDSSIYLCSVTPVGYGYTFGSGTRLTVV.

The table lists this clone with a few counts. The chain couples TRBV29-1 to TRBJ1-1; D possibly corresponds to TRBD1 (6 bases). V lost 0 bases, J lost 0 bases, and 8 bases lay in between. CDR3 length: 14 residues. CDR1 is SQVTM, CDR2 ANQGSEA, per germline. The CDR3 spells CSVEDGGLNTEAFF. CDR3 coding DNA: TGCAGCGTTGAAGATGGGGGCCTGAACACTGAAGCTTTCTTT.

This clone was seen a single time. The chain is built from TRBV4-1 and TRBJ2-1; perhaps TRBD2 as D (6 bases). The CDR3 is made up of 16 amino acids. The germline V gene has CDR1 MGHRA and CDR2 YSYEKL. V was shortened by 0 bases and J by 0 bases, with 9 bases between the two germline ends. In nucleotides, the CDR3 is TGCGCCAGCAGCCAAGATGGGGGGTACTCCTACAATGAGCAGTTCTTC. Translated: CASSQDGGYSYNEQFF.

This clone was seen more than once but under ten times. The rearrangement joins TRBV29-1 to TRBJ2-3; no clear D. Germline V gives CDR1 SQVTM, CDR2 ANQGSEA. The ends were cut back, 7 bases at V and 0 bases at J, with 8 bases in the middle. The CDR3 is 12 residues long. The CDR3 sequence: CSALTSTDTQYF. The CDR3 nucleotides read TGCAGCGCCTTGACAAGCACAGATACGCAGTATTTT.

The rearrangement joins TRBV7-9 to TRBJ1-2, with D maybe TRBD1 (5 bases). The CDR3 has 15 amino acids. Germline-derived CDR1 and CDR2 are SEHNR and FQNEAQ (reference sequence). V was pared by 1 base and J by 8 bases, with 17 bases between. The CDR3, as DNA: TGTGCCAGCAGCTTAGTGGGAGACAGTTTCGGAGGCTACACCTTC. Its translation: CASSLVGDSFGGYTF.

The gene calls are TRBV10-3 and TRBJ2-7; tentative D call: TRBD2 (5 bases). Germline V gives CDR1 ENHRY, CDR2 SYGVKD. There are 12 residues in the CDR3. V dropped 10 bases and J dropped 6 bases, with 16 bases sitting between them. CDR3 in amino acids: CASGLDRGEQYF. Here the CDR3 DNA reads TGTGCCAGCGGGCTAGATCGGGGCGAGCAGTACTTC.

In this sample, this clone turned up a few times. The chain couples TRBV29-1 to TRBJ2-7; 8 bases map to TRBD1. The CDR3 sequence is 14 residues long. Germline CDR1 reads SQVTM; CDR2 reads ANQGSEA. V dropped 5 bases and J dropped 2; count of bases not matched to a gene: 8. The CDR3 DNA is TGCAGCGTTTATACCGGGACAGGAGCCTACGAGCAGTACTTC. Protein sequence: CSVYTGTGAYEQYF.

The gene calls are TRBV30 and TRBJ1-1; D unresolved. The CDR3 extends over 14 amino acids. From germline, CDR1 is GTSNPN and CDR2 SVGIG (reference sequence). V lost 4 bases and J lost 0, with 12 bases in between. The CDR3 loop is CAWKEEVMNTEAFF. CDR3 coding DNA: TGTGCCTGGAAGGAGGAGGTGATGAACACTGAAGCTTTCTTT.

This clone was found many times. The V and J genes are TRBV14 and TRBJ2-1; 9 positions agree with TRBD2. The length of the CDR3 is 16 residues. Looked up from germline, CDR1 is SGHDN and CDR2 is FVKESK. V lost 4 bases to trimming and J lost 8 bases; unmatched junction nucleotides: 12. The CDR3 DNA follows: TGTGCCAGCAGCCCAAGAGCGCCTAGCGGGGAGCATGAGCAGTTCTTC. This encodes CASSPRAPSGEHEQFF.

This chain joins TRBV10-2 and TRBJ2-1, with 9 nucleotides matching TRBD2. V dropped 6 bases and J dropped 6; count of bases not matched to a gene: 9. CDR1 WSHSY and CDR2 SAAADI come from the germline V gene. This CDR3 spans 15 amino acids. The CDR3 region has the DNA TGCGCCAGCAGACGACTAGCGGAGCTTTCCAATGAGCAGTTCTTC. It codes for CASRRLAELSNEQFF.

This clone was seen only a few times. The genes are TRBV2 and TRBJ2-1, with a possible D match to TRBD1 (6 bases). The germline V gene encodes CDR1 SNHLY and CDR2 FYNNEI. The CDR3 spans 14 residues. V was clipped by 8 bases and J by 7 bases, with 18 bases between them. CDR3: CASLRTGTSNEQFF. The CDR3, as DNA: TGTGCCAGCCTCCGTACCGGGACATCAAATGAGCAGTTCTTC.

The rearrangement uses TRBV28 and TRBJ2-5; D possibly corresponds to TRBD2 (5 bases). Trimming took off 6 bases at V and 3 bases at J, with 11 bases between the two ends. The CDR3 is 13 residues long. Germline CDR1 is MDHEN and CDR2 is SYDVKM. The CDR3 nucleotides read TGTGCCAGCAGACCCATGCGGGAAGAGACCCAGTACTTC. This codes for CASRPMREETQYF.

This sequence joins TRBV7-3 and TRBJ2-5, with no clear D. Per the germline V gene, CDR1 is SGHTA and CDR2 is FQGTGA. The CDR3 sequence is 12 residues long. V lost 5 bases and J lost 12, with 16 bases in between. CDR3 region: CASSTQTRLKYF. CDR3 DNA: TGTGCCAGCAGCACCCAGACCCGGCTTAAGTACTTC.

The chain has TRBV29-1 and TRBJ1-1; D perhaps matches TRBD1 (6 bases). Germline V gene lookup returns CDR1 SQVTM and CDR2 ANQGSEA. V lost 3 bases, J lost 10 bases, and 15 bases lay in between. This CDR3 is built from 12 residues. The CDR3 sequence is CSVDPSGARAFF. DNA of the CDR3: TGCAGCGTTGACCCATCGGGGGCTAGAGCTTTCTTT.

The V and J genes are TRBV30 and TRBJ2-1; tentatively, D is TRBD2 (5 bases). The germline V and J ends were trimmed by 2 bases and 4 bases, with 9 bases remaining between them. CDR3 length: 13 residues. CDR1 GTSNPN and CDR2 SVGIG come from the germline V gene (reference sequence). This chain's CDR3 is CAWSLRGYNEQFF. For the CDR3, the DNA is TGTGCCTGGAGTCTCCGGGGTTACAATGAGCAGTTCTTC.

This clone is a singleton in its sample. The rearrangement links TRBV7-8 to TRBJ2-5; no clear D. Germline CDR1 is SGHVS and CDR2 is FQNEAQ. V lost 5 bases, J lost 5 bases, and 18 bases lay in between. The CDR3 runs to 15 residues. CDR3 in DNA: TGTGCCAGCAGCCCTGCGACTCGAAATGAGGAGACCCAGTACTTC. This codes for CASSPATRNEETQYF.

This clone has more than one count but fewer than ten. This sequence joins TRBV29-1 and TRBJ2-2; TRBD1 matches 8 bases. Germline CDR1 reads SQVTM; CDR2 reads ANQGSEA. The CDR3 is made up of 13 amino acids. After removal of 6 bases from V and 6 bases from J, the junction contained 6 bases not matched to a gene. In DNA form, the CDR3 reads TGCAGCGTAGACGGACAGGGCGCCGGGGAGCTGTTTTTT. Its protein product is CSVDGQGAGELFF.

This clone was seen a few times. The V gene is TRBV2, the J gene TRBJ2-4; maybe TRBD2 (6 bases). V dropped 1 base and J dropped 8 bases, with 15 bases sitting between them. The CDR3 covers 15 residues. CDR1 and CDR2 (germline): SNHLY, FYNNEI. DNA for the CDR3: TGTGCCAGCAGTGAAGATAGACGGGGGAAGGACATTCAGTACTTC. It specifies CASSEDRRGKDIQYF.

The table lists this clone with a few counts. CDR3 bases: TGTGCCTGGAGGCCCGAGAGGGGTGAAGCTTTCTTT. Protein: CAWRPERGEAFF. The rearrangement uses TRBV30 and TRBJ1-1; tentative D call: TRBD1 (5 bases). CDR3 length: 12 residues. The ends were cut back, 3 bases at V and 7 bases at J, with 12 bases in the middle. CDR1 and CDR2 from the germline V gene are GTSNPN and SVGIG (reference sequence). The full variable domain, its missing parts supplied by reference TRBV30 and TRBJ1-1, is SQTIHQWPATLVQPVGSPLSLECTVEGTSNPNLYWYRQAAGRGLQLLFYSVGIGQISSEVPQNLSASRPQDRQFILSSKKLLLSDSGFYLCAWRPERGEAFFGQGTRLTVV.

The CDR3 DNA sequence: TGTGCCAGCAGCCAAGCCAGCGTAGGACTATCGTTTAGCACAGATACGCAGTATTTT. This translates into CASSQASVGLSFSTDTQYF. This rearrangement joins TRBV14 to TRBJ2-3; D might be TRBD2 (6 bases). The germline gives CDR1 SGHDN, CDR2 FVKESK. This CDR3 contains 19 residues. Between the trimmed V and J ends, which lost 1 base and 0 bases, there was a span of 20 bases.

The chain uses TRBV28 and TRBJ1-1; 7 bases are a match to TRBD1. The CDR3 contains 12 residues. J gave up 3 bases and V 7 bases, and 2 bases lay outside the gene matches. From germline, CDR1 is MDHEN and CDR2 SYDVKM. The CDR3: CASTTGDTEAFF. The CDR3 nucleotides read TGTGCCAGCACAACAGGGGACACTGAAGCTTTCTTT.

This chain links TRBV29-1 with TRBJ2-1; D is perhaps TRBD2 (6 bases). Deletions cut 3 bases from V and 6 bases from J, with 15 bases between. The CDR3 sequence is 14 residues long. Germline assignment: CDR1 SQVTM and CDR2 ANQGSEA. The CDR3 DNA is TGCAGCGTTGATACCCGGGAGCGGCTCAATGAGCAGTTCTTC. Its protein product is CSVDTRERLNEQFF.

This clone was detected once. V and J are TRBV5-1 and TRBJ2-1; 8 positions match TRBD2. Germline trimming cut 3 bases from V and 7 bases from J; bases unmatched to any gene: 6. This CDR3 contains 14 residues. CDR1 SGHRS and CDR2 YFSETQ come from the germline V gene. Here the CDR3 reads CASSSSGRYNEQFF. The CDR3 coding sequence is TGCGCCAGCAGCTCGAGCGGGAGATATAATGAGCAGTTCTTC.

J is TRBJ2-3 and V is TRBV27; the D gene is possibly TRBD1 (5 bases). With 3 bases removed from V and 3 bases from J, the gap between germline ends came to 16 bases. CDR1 is MNHEY and CDR2 is SMNVEV in the germline V gene (reference sequence). The CDR3 is 16 amino acids. The CDR3 DNA is TGTGCCAGCAGTTTTATTGTAAAGGGGAAAACAGATACGCAGTATTTT. Translating it yields CASSFIVKGKTDTQYF.

The V and J genes are TRBV6-1 and TRBJ2-4, with a tentative D call TRBD1 (6 bases). This CDR3 has 14 residues. In germline, CDR1 is MNHNS, CDR2 SASEGT. The V end lost 5 bases, the J end lost 10 bases, and 18 bases lay between the germline ends. CDR3 sequence: CASSQEGGMGIQYF. CDR3 bases: TGTGCCAGCAGTCAAGAAGGGGGAATGGGGATTCAGTACTTC.